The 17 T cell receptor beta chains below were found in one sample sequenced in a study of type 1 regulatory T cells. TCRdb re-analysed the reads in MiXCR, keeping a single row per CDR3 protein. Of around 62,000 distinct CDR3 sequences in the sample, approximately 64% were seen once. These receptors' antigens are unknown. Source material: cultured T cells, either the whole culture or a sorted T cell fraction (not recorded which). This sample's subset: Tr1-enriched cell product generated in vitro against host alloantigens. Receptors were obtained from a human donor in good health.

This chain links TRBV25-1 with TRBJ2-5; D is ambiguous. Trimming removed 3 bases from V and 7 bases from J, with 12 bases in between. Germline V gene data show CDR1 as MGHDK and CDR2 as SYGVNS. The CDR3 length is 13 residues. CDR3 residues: CASSDGLGWTQYF. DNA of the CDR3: TGTGCCAGCAGTGACGGCTTGGGCTGGACCCAGTACTTC. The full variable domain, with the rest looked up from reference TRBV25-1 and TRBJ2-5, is EADIYQTPRYLVIGTGKKITLECSQTMGHDKMYWYQQDPGMELHLIHYSYGVNSTEKGDLSSESTVSRIRTEHFPLTLESARPSHTSQYLCASSDGLGWTQYFGPGTRLLVL.

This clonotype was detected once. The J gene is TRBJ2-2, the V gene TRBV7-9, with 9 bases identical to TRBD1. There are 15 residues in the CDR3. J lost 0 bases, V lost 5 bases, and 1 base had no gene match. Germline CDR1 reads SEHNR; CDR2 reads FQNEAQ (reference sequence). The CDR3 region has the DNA TGTGCCAGCAGCCGACAGGGGGCGAACACCGGGGAGCTGTTTTTT. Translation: CASSRQGANTGELFF.

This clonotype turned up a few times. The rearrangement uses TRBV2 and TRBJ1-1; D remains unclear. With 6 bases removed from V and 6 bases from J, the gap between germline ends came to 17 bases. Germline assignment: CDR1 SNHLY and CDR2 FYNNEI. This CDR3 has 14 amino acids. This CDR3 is CASSEPEGGAEAFF. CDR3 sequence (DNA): TGTGCCAGCAGCGAGCCTGAGGGAGGAGCTGAAGCTTTCTTT.

CDR3 sequence reads: CASGGQNSGNTIYF. CDR3 nucleotides: TGTGCTAGTGGCGGACAGAACTCTGGAAACACCATATATTTT. The rearrangement uses TRBV12-5 and TRBJ1-3; possibly TRBD1 for D (6 bases). The CDR3 spans 14 residues. CDR1 is LGHNT, CDR2 FRNRAP, per germline. V gave up 6 bases and J gave up 0 bases, with 9 bases separating them.

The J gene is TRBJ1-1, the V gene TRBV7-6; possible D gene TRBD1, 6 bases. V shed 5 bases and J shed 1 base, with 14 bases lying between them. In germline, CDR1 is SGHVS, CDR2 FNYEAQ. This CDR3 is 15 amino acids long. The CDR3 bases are TGTGCCAGCAGCCTAGGTACAGGGACGAACACTGAAGCTTTCTTT. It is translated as CASSLGTGTNTEAFF.

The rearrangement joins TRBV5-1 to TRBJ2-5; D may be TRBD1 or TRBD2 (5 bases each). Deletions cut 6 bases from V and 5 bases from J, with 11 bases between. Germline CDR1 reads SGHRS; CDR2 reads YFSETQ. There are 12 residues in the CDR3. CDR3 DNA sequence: TGCGCCAGCAAGGGCGAGGGGGAGACCCAGTACTTC. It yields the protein CASKGEGETQYF.

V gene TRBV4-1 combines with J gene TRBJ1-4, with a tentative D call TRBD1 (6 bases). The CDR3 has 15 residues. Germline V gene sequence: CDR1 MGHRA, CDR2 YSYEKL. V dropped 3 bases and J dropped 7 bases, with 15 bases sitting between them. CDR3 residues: CASSHTGPWVEKLFF. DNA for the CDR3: TGCGCCAGCAGCCACACAGGGCCTTGGGTTGAAAAACTGTTTTTT.

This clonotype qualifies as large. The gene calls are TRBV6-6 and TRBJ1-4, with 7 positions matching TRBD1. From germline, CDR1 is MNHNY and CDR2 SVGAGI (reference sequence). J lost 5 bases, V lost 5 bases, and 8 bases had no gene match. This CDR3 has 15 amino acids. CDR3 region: CASSKTGAINEKLFF. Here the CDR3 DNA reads TGTGCCAGCAGTAAAACAGGGGCCATAAATGAAAAACTGTTTTTT.

The CDR3 is CASSLTGTGELFF. The CDR3 bases are TGTGCCAGCAGTTTAACAGGGACCGGGGAGCTGTTTTTT. The chain joins TRBV12-3 or TRBV12-4 to TRBJ2-2; possibly TRBD1 for D (6 bases). The V end lost 2 bases, the J end lost 5 bases, and 6 bases lay between the germline ends. This CDR3 comprises 13 residues.

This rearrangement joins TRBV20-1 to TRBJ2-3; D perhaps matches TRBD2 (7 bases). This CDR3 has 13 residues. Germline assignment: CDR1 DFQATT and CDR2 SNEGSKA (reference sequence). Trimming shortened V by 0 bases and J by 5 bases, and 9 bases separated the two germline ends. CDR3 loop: CSAREGGGDTQYF. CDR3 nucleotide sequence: TGCAGTGCTAGAGAAGGGGGGGGAGATACGCAGTATTTT.

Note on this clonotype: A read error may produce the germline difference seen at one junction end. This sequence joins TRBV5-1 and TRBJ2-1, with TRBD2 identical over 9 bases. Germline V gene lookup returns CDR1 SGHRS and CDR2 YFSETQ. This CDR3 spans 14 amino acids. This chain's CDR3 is CASSSGTSLNEQFF. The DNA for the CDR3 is TGCGCCAGCAGCTCGGGGACTAGCCTCAATGAGCAGTTTTTC.

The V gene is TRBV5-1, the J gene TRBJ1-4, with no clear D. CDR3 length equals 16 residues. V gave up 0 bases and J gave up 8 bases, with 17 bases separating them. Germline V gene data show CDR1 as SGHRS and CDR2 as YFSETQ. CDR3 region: CASSLGSRARSEKLFF. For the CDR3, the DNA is TGCGCCAGCAGCTTGGGGAGTCGGGCTAGGAGCGAAAAACTGTTTTTT.

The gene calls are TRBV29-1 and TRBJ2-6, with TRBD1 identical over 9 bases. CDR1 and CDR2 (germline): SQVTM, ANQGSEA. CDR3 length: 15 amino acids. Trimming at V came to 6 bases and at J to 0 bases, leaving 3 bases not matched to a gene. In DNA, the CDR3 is TGCAGCGTGGGGACAGGGTTCTCTGGGGCCAACGTCCTGACTTTC. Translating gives CSVGTGFSGANVLTF.

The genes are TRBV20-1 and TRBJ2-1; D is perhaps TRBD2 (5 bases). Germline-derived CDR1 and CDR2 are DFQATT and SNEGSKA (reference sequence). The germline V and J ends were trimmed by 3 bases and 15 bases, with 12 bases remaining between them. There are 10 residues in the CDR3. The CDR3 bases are TGCAGTGCTAGTACCGGACTGCTGTTCTTC. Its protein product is CSASTGLLFF.

The CDR3: CASSELAGRTQYF. The CDR3 DNA is TGTGCCAGCAGTGAACTAGCGGGAAGGACGCAGTATTTT. V usage is TRBV2 and J usage is TRBJ2-3, with 9 bases matching TRBD2. This CDR3 has 13 amino acids. The V gene end was trimmed by 2 bases and the J gene end by 9 bases; junction bases not matched to a gene: 3. Germline CDR1 reads SNHLY; CDR2 reads FYNNEI.

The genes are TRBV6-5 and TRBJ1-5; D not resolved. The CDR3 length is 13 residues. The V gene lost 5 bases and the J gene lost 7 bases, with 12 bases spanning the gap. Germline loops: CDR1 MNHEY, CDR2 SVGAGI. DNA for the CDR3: TGTGCCAGCAGTATAATACCCGGCCAGCCCCAGCATTTT. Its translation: CASSIIPGQPQHF.

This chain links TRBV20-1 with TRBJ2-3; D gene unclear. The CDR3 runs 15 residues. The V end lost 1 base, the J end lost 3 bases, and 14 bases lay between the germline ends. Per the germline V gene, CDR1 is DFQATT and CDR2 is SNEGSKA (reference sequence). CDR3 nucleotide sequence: TGCAGTGCTAGAGGGTCTAGTCCCGGGACAGATACGCAGTATTTT. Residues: CSARGSSPGTDTQYF.